What follows are 9 T cell receptor beta chains derived from one specimen sequenced in a study of tumor and adjacent non-tumor tissue in lung cancer. The template was RNA from unsorted bulk tissue. Distant lung tissue was collected more than 3 cm away from the tumor edge. TCRbeta libraries were built with three rounds of nested PCR, modified from ARM-PCR. TCRdb analysed the multiplex PCR reads with MiXCR anew, one entry per CDR3 protein. The sample has around 40,000 distinct CDR3 sequences, over 55% seen once; the top ten hold under 50%. What was sequenced was distant non-tumor lung tissue. Receptors were obtained from a man aged 50 to 59 with non-small cell lung cancer.

This clonotype has only one observation. Compared with germline, one end of the junction differs, possibly owing to a read error. The DNA of the CDR3 is TGTGCCAGCAGTCACGGCAGGAGTTCGGAGACGCAGTACTTC. Protein product: CASSHGRSSETQYF. V is TRBV6-5 and J is TRBJ2-5; D gene unclear. The CDR3 runs 14 residues. Germline lookup yields CDR1 MNHEY and CDR2 SVGAGI.

Concerning this clonotype itself: It may be a read error: a sequence one base away is much more abundant. The rearrangement joins TRBV12-3 or TRBV12-4 to TRBJ1-5, with D possibly matching TRBD1 (5 bases). This CDR3 comprises 17 residues. V lost 7 bases to trimming and J lost 6 bases, with 25 bases between them. As DNA, the CDR3 is TGTGCCAGCACCTTTTCCTCCTCTATAGGGAGGGGTCAGCCCCAGCATTTT. Its protein product is CASTFSSSIGRGQPQHF.

As to this clonotype: One end of the junction varies from germline; a read error may be responsible. CDR3 nucleotides: TGTGCCAGCAGTTCAGACAGGGGGCAGAACATTGAAGCTTTCTTT. Translating it yields CASSSDRGQNIEAFF. The chain carries TRBV28 and TRBJ1-1; 10 bases are shared with TRBD1. The length of the CDR3 is 15 residues. In germline, CDR1 is MDHEN, CDR2 SYDVKM.

In regard to this clonotype: With a much larger clone just one base away, this may be a read error. Written as DNA, the CDR3 is TGTGTCAGCCGGACAGGGGTCGACCTAGTGATTGAAGCTTTCTTT. Its translation is CVSRTGVDLVIEAFF. This chain links TRBV5-5 with TRBJ1-1; 9 nucleotides agree with TRBD1. Germline V gene sequence: CDR1 SGHKS, CDR2 YYEKEE (reference sequence). The CDR3 spans 15 residues.

This clonotype showed up just once. A much larger clone sits a single nucleotide away, making a read error possible. The rearrangement uses TRBV7-9 and TRBJ2-2, with 11 bases that match TRBD2. The CDR3 has 16 amino acids. V gave up 3 bases and J gave up 3 bases; unmatched junction bases: 3. Germline-derived CDR1 and CDR2 are SEHNR and FQNEAQ (reference sequence). The CDR3 nucleotides are TGTGCCAGCAGCTTCTTAGCGGGAGGGCACACCGGGGAGCTGTTTTTT. Its protein is CASSFLAGGHTGELFF.

About this clonotype itself: This CDR3 is missing its conserved last phenylalanine or tryptophan, likely due to a read error. The limits of the CDR3 on the DNA are not certain, so only TCRdb's listed CDR3 is given. The chain combines TRBV11-2 with TRBJ2-5; the table calls TRBD1, which could not be checked here. Counting both end residues, the CDR3 totals 14 amino acids. From germline, CDR1 is SGHAT and CDR2 FQNNGV. The CDR3 loop reads CASSQSPAEPTQHL.

V usage is TRBV2 and J usage is TRBJ1-2; 7 nucleotides line up with TRBD1. This CDR3 has 13 amino acids. Per germline, CDR1 SNHLY and CDR2 FYNNEI. The V gene end was trimmed by 5 bases and the J gene end by 8 bases; junction bases not matched to a gene: 8. The CDR3 DNA follows: TGTGCCAGCAGTACTACAGGGGAAAGCGGCTACACCTTC. Translation gives CASSTTGESGYTF.

Concerning this clonotype itself: The junction and the germline gene differ at one end; a read error may be behind it. The chain links TRBV24-1 to TRBJ2-6; TRBD2 might be the D (7 bases). The germline CDR1 and CDR2 sequences are KGHDR and SFDVKD. The CDR3 is 19 residues long. The CDR3 nucleotides read TGTGCCACCAGTGATACTGGGAGGGGGTCCCCCTCTGGGACCAACGTCCTGACTTTC. Amino acid sequence: CATSDTGRGSPSGTNVLTF.

Points on this clonotype: A much larger clone differs by one base, so this may be a read error. The chain joins TRBV20-1 to TRBJ2-4; D gene unclear. The CDR3 loop spans 14 amino acids. Germline CDR1 DFQATT, CDR2 SNEGSKA (reference sequence). CDR3 sequence reads: CGADRAVSKNIQYF. The CDR3 DNA reads TGCGGTGCTGATAGGGCGGTATCCAAAAACATTCAGTACTTC.